The 28 T cell receptor beta chains listed next were all sequenced from one sample in a study of vaccination and CD4 T cells after COVID-19. These receptors have no known antigen. As for treatment: approximately 9-day PBMC culture with coronavirus spike peptide pools or control peptides (ViraFEST assay). The Oncomine TCR Beta short-read assay was applied to DNA of cultured CD4+ T cells. A single record per CDR3 protein comes from TCRdb applying MiXCR to the PCR reads. The sample has about 20,000 distinct CDR3 sequences, more than 20% seen once. Material for sequencing was cultured CD4+ T cells from blood. These receptors came from a human donor with COVID-19.

This clonotype was seen more than once but under ten times. The chain carries TRBV5-1 and TRBJ2-7; D gene ambiguous. V was pared by 4 bases and J by 3 bases, with 11 bases between. CDR3 length equals 13 residues. From germline, CDR1 is SGHRS and CDR2 YFSETQ. The CDR3 DNA is TGCGCCAGCAGCCTCCGAGACGGCTACGAGCAGTACTTC. Translating it yields CASSLRDGYEQYF.

This chain links TRBV20-1 with TRBJ2-7, with 8 bases identical to TRBD1. This CDR3 comprises 14 residues. V dropped 6 bases and J dropped 0; count of bases not matched to a gene: 7. CDR1 and CDR2 (germline): DFQATT, SNEGSKA (reference sequence). CDR3 nucleotides: TGCAGTGCCCACCCGGGACAGGTCTCCTACGAGCAGTACTTC. This translates into CSAHPGQVSYEQYF.

In this sample, this clonotype turned up once. The V and J genes are TRBV7-2 and TRBJ2-1; D ambiguous. V was clipped by 5 bases and J by 8 bases, with 16 bases between them. Germline loops: CDR1 SGHTA, CDR2 FQGNSA. The CDR3 spans 14 residues. The CDR3 bases are TGTGCCAGCAGCCCCTTCAACCGGTTGGATGAGCAGTTCTTC. Translating it yields CASSPFNRLDEQFF.

In nucleotides, the CDR3 is TGTGCCAGCAGCTTAGGAAGTGACAGGGGCTACGAGCAGTACTTC. Translating it yields CASSLGSDRGYEQYF. The J gene is TRBJ2-7, the V gene TRBV7-2; 8 bases match TRBD1. After removal of 1 base from V and 3 bases from J, the junction contained 5 bases not matched to a gene. The CDR3 totals 15 residues. Germline values: CDR1 SGHTA, CDR2 FQGNSA. The variable domain in full, completed from reference TRBV7-2 and TRBJ2-7, reads GAGVSQSPSNKVTEKGKDVELRCDPISGHTALYWYRQSLGQGLEFLIYFQGNSAPDKSGLPSDRFSAERTGGSVSTLTIQRTQQEDSAVYLCASSLGSDRGYEQYFGPGTRLTVT.

The chain uses TRBV28 and TRBJ2-7; unclear D gene. The germline V gene has CDR1 MDHEN and CDR2 SYDVKM. This CDR3 is 14 amino acids long. V was trimmed by 6 bases and J by 1 base, leaving 13 bases between them. The CDR3 protein is CASSTRFGSYEQYF. The CDR3 DNA is TGTGCCAGCAGCACCCGATTCGGGTCCTACGAGCAGTACTTC.

The rearrangement links TRBV7-6 to TRBJ1-1, with D unclear. The length of the CDR3 is 14 residues. V was shortened by 0 bases and J by 4 bases, with 9 bases between the two germline ends. Per the germline V gene, CDR1 is SGHVS and CDR2 is FNYEAQ. The CDR3 DNA follows: TGTGCCAGCAGCTTAGCGCAGCAGAGCACTGAAGCTTTCTTT. Translated: CASSLAQQSTEAFF.

The table lists this clonotype with a few counts. The chain uses TRBV20-1 and TRBJ1-2; D is possibly TRBD1 (5 bases). Trimming shortened V by 3 bases and J by 8 bases, and 16 bases separated the two germline ends. Germline CDR1 DFQATT, CDR2 SNEGSKA (reference sequence). The CDR3 has 13 residues. The CDR3 region is CSASASRVGGYTF. The CDR3 nucleotides read TGCAGTGCTAGCGCCTCCAGGGTCGGCGGCTACACCTTC.

CDR3 loop: CASSDPGRGANNEQFF. CDR3 DNA: TGTGCCAGCAGTGATCCCGGACGGGGGGCCAACAATGAGCAGTTCTTC. The V gene is TRBV6-2 or TRBV6-3, the J gene TRBJ2-1; possibly TRBD2 for D (7 bases). Per germline, CDR1 MNHEY and CDR2 SVGEGT. CDR3 length equals 16 residues. The germline V and J ends were trimmed by 5 bases and 5 bases, with 19 bases remaining between them.

The gene calls are TRBV5-6 and TRBJ1-6; weak D call: TRBD1 (5 bases). The CDR3 length is 14 residues. Germline loops: CDR1 SGHDT, CDR2 YYEEEE. Trimming left V 2 bases short and J 8 bases short, with 11 bases between. As DNA, the CDR3 is TGTGCCAGCAGCTTTAGGGGTACTTATTCACCCCTCCACTTT. This sequence encodes CASSFRGTYSPLHF. Supplemented by reference TRBV5-6 and TRBJ1-6, the full variable domain reads DAGVTQSPTHLIKTRGQQVTLRCSPKSGHDTVSWYQQALGQGPQFIFQYYEEEERQRGNFPDRFSGHQFPNYSSELNVNALLLGDSALYLCASSFRGTYSPLHFGNGTRLTVT.

This clonotype was observed a handful of times. The chain links TRBV7-2 to TRBJ2-7; 10 bases align to TRBD1. Trimming removed 5 bases from V and 0 bases from J; junction bases left unmatched: 7. CDR1 is SGHTA and CDR2 is FQGNSA in the germline V gene. The CDR3 contains 16 residues. The CDR3 DNA reads as TGTGCCAGCAGCCCGACAGGGGGCTTCTTCTCCTACGAGCAGTACTTC. It translates to CASSPTGGFFSYEQYF.

This clonotype has only a few counts. The CDR3 here is CSSNHPWAGGSYNEQFF. CDR3 DNA sequence: TGCAGTTCCAACCACCCCTGGGCGGGGGGCTCCTACAATGAGCAGTTCTTC. The gene calls are TRBV20-1 and TRBJ2-1; 8 bases map to TRBD2. From germline, CDR1 is DFQATT and CDR2 SNEGSKA (reference sequence). V shed 8 bases, J shed 0 bases, and the junction held 15 bases outside the gene matches. The CDR3 sequence is 17 residues long.

This clonotype has more than one count but fewer than ten. The V and J genes are TRBV12-2 and TRBJ1-6. TRBV12-2 constitutes a pseudogene. The CDR3 contains 17 residues. The CDR3 region is CASRLPHPAILNSPLHF. DNA for the CDR3: TGTGCAAGTCGCTTACCCCATCCAGCGATACTTAATTCACCCCTCCACTTT.

The gene calls are TRBV6-1 and TRBJ2-5; 14 bases agree with TRBD2. The CDR3 covers 16 residues. The V segment lost 6 bases and the J segment 4 bases; nucleotides outside the gene matches: 7. CDR1 is MNHNS, CDR2 SASEGT, per germline. The CDR3 sequence is CASSLGTSGGAETQYF. The CDR3 bases are TGTGCCAGCAGCCTCGGGACTAGCGGGGGTGCAGAGACCCAGTACTTC.

This clonotype was picked up a small number of times. V and J are TRBV7-3 and TRBJ2-1, with D tentatively TRBD1 or TRBD2 (6 bases each). The CDR3 extends over 18 amino acids. Germline loops: CDR1 SGHTA, CDR2 FQGTGA. V shed 5 bases and J shed 0 bases, with 20 bases lying between them. The CDR3 DNA reads as TGTGCCAGCAGCCCGCCCGGGGGCGGGGTGAGCTCCTACAATGAGCAGTTCTTC. As protein: CASSPPGGGVSSYNEQFF.

The V call is TRBV20-1, the J call TRBJ1-1, with D unresolved. Germline V CDR1 and CDR2: DFQATT, SNEGSKA (reference sequence). The CDR3 contains 12 residues. V shed 3 bases and J shed 1 base, with 6 bases lying between them. The CDR3 spells CSASFSNTEAFF. The CDR3 region has the DNA TGCAGTGCTAGTTTCTCGAACACTGAAGCTTTCTTT.

The chain links TRBV2 to TRBJ2-1; D is uncertain. There are 11 residues in the CDR3. V shed 4 bases and J shed 14 bases, with 12 bases lying between them. CDR1 and CDR2 from the germline V gene are SNHLY and FYNNEI. CDR3 nucleotide sequence: TGTGCCAGCAGTGTTCTGGGCGTAGAGTTCTTC. This translates into CASSVLGVEFF.

This clonotype showed up just a few times. This rearrangement joins TRBV7-8 to TRBJ1-1; D gene uncertain. In germline, CDR1 is SGHVS, CDR2 FQNEAQ. Between the trimmed V and J ends, which lost 5 bases and 4 bases, there was a span of 8 bases. The CDR3 covers 12 residues. The CDR3 protein is CASSPRFTEAFF. The CDR3 DNA follows: TGTGCCAGCAGCCCACGTTTCACTGAAGCTTTCTTT. Complete variable domain (other parts from reference TRBV7-8 and TRBJ1-1): GAGVSQSPRYKVAKRGQDVALRCDPISGHVSLFWYQQALGQGPEFLTYFQNEAQLDKSGLPSDRFFAERPEGSVSTLKIQRTQQEDSAVYLCASSPRFTEAFFGQGTRLTVV.

This clonotype was seen a handful of times. The chain couples TRBV6-1 to TRBJ2-5; 8 bases are a match to TRBD1. Germline loops: CDR1 MNHNS, CDR2 SASEGT. V shed 2 bases and J 4 bases; nucleotides not matched to a gene: 6. The CDR3 covers 15 residues. The CDR3 reads CASSELAGTGETQYF. The CDR3 DNA is TGTGCCAGCAGTGAACTAGCTGGGACAGGAGAGACCCAGTACTTC.

The chain has TRBV18 and TRBJ1-2; 9 bases line up with TRBD1. There are 14 residues in the CDR3. J gave up 0 bases and V 8 bases, and 4 bases lay outside the gene matches. From germline, CDR1 is KGHSH and CDR2 LQKENI. CDR3 nucleotide sequence: TGTGCCAGCGAGGACAGGGGAGCTAACTATGGCTACACCTTC. This codes for CASEDRGANYGYTF. The full variable domain, its missing parts supplied by reference TRBV18 and TRBJ1-2, is NAGVMQNPRHLVRRRGQEARLRCSPMKGHSHVYWYRQLPEEGLKFMVYLQKENIIDESGMPKERFSAEFPKEGPSILRIQQVVRGDSAAYFCASEDRGANYGYTFGSGTRLTVV.

The chain has TRBV10-1 and TRBJ1-5; D ambiguous. The CDR3 runs to 10 residues. The V and J ends lost 9 bases and 5 bases respectively, with 5 bases between them. Germline values: CDR1 WNHNN, CDR2 SYGVQD (reference sequence). The CDR3, as DNA: TGCGCCAGTCCACATCAGCCCCAGCATTTT. Amino acids: CASPHQPQHF.

This clonotype was counted between two and nine times. This chain joins TRBV20-1 and TRBJ1-1; 9 bases match TRBD1. The CDR3 is 14 residues long. Germline V gives CDR1 DFQATT, CDR2 SNEGSKA (reference sequence). J lost 4 bases, V lost 6 bases, and 9 bases had no gene match. CDR3 nucleotide sequence: TGCAGTGCCCCGGACAGGGGAGTTGGCACTGAAGCTTTCTTT. It yields the protein CSAPDRGVGTEAFF.

The rearrangement joins TRBV20-1 to TRBJ2-1; D ambiguous. Germline CDR1 reads DFQATT; CDR2 reads SNEGSKA (reference sequence). CDR3 length: 12 residues. V lost 7 bases to trimming and J lost 0 bases, with 7 bases between them. The CDR3 DNA reads TGCAGTGAAGTAGGCTCCTACAATGAGCAGTTCTTC. Protein: CSEVGSYNEQFF.

This clonotype has a handful of counts. The chain joins TRBV5-1 to TRBJ1-1; D is undetermined. From germline, CDR1 is SGHRS and CDR2 YFSETQ. V dropped 10 bases and J dropped 1 base, with 14 bases sitting between them. There are 13 residues in the CDR3. This CDR3 is CAGSTDGNTEAFF. CDR3 nucleotide sequence: TGCGCCGGGTCCACCGACGGGAACACTGAAGCTTTCTTT.

This sequence joins TRBV19 and TRBJ1-6; unclear D gene. Germline CDR1 and CDR2: LNHDA and SQIVND (reference sequence). Trimming took off 0 bases at V and 7 bases at J, with 13 bases between the two ends. The CDR3 is made up of 16 amino acids. CDR3 sequence: CASSIEVATKNSPLHF. The CDR3 DNA sequence: TGTGCCAGTAGTATAGAAGTTGCGACTAAAAATTCACCCCTCCACTTT.

This clonotype showed up just a few times. This chain links TRBV28 with TRBJ1-2; 11 bases are shared with TRBD1. V lost 4 bases and J lost 4; bases outside the gene matches: 5. Germline values: CDR1 MDHEN, CDR2 SYDVKM. The CDR3 is 15 amino acids. This CDR3 reads CASSSSGTGGYGYTF. CDR3 sequence (DNA): TGTGCCAGCAGTTCCTCGGGGACAGGGGGCTATGGCTACACCTTC.

The rearrangement joins TRBV7-9 to TRBJ1-5; D unresolved. CDR3 length equals 13 residues. Trimming took 1 base from V and 9 from J, leaving 10 bases between them. Germline-derived CDR1 and CDR2 are SEHNR and FQNEAQ (reference sequence). The chain's CDR3 is CASSLGELRPQHF. In nucleotides, the CDR3 is TGTGCCAGCAGCTTAGGCGAGCTTCGGCCCCAGCATTTT.

In this sample, this clonotype turned up a few times. The J gene is TRBJ1-2, the V gene TRBV19; D might be TRBD1 (6 bases). CDR1 is LNHDA and CDR2 is SQIVND in the germline V gene (reference sequence). V was pared by 4 bases and J by 6 bases, with 15 bases between. This CDR3 is 14 amino acids long. The CDR3 region has the DNA TGTGCCAGTAGTACGGGGACCTACAGGGATGGCTACACCTTC. Translation gives CASSTGTYRDGYTF.

This clonotype was observed a handful of times. The CDR3 loop is CASSVLGEGNQPQHF. The CDR3 bases are TGTGCCAGCAGCGTATTAGGGGAGGGCAATCAGCCCCAGCATTTT. This sequence joins TRBV9 and TRBJ1-5; D may be TRBD1 (5 bases). The V end lost 1 base, the J end lost 2 bases, and 10 bases lay between the germline ends. The CDR3 is made up of 15 amino acids. Germline CDR1 SGDLS, CDR2 YYNGEE.